The entry below describes one TCR beta chain. What it binds is not known. The repertoire was sequenced with immunoSEQ multiplex PCR; TCRdb's copy has only in-frame clones and lacks some. Of 75,000 to 95,000 clones listed, approximately 84% were seen once; the top ten hold 4% to 5.5%. Germline values: CDR1 MNHNY, CDR2 SVGAGI (reference sequence). The CDR3 is 16 residues long. Trimming cost V 6 bases and J 4 bases; bases outside gene matches: 11. During the collection period, no donor immune events like infections were recorded. This specimen comes from a study of identifying expanded T cells in peripheral blood. Points from the study as a whole: Technical replicates showed roughly 1.2 changed clones; two weeks about 16.4; four weeks 19. Across healthy donors, higher total template counts meant significantly greater approximately two-week count variance.

The TCR comes from a person aged 18 to 75 in good health. The specimen was blood. The chain recombines TRBV6-6 with TRBJ1-3; TRBD1 matches at 8 bases. DNA of the CDR3: TGTGCCAGCAGCAAAGTGACAGGGGCGTGGGGAAACACCATATATTTT. Encoded protein: CASSKVTGAWGNTIYF.